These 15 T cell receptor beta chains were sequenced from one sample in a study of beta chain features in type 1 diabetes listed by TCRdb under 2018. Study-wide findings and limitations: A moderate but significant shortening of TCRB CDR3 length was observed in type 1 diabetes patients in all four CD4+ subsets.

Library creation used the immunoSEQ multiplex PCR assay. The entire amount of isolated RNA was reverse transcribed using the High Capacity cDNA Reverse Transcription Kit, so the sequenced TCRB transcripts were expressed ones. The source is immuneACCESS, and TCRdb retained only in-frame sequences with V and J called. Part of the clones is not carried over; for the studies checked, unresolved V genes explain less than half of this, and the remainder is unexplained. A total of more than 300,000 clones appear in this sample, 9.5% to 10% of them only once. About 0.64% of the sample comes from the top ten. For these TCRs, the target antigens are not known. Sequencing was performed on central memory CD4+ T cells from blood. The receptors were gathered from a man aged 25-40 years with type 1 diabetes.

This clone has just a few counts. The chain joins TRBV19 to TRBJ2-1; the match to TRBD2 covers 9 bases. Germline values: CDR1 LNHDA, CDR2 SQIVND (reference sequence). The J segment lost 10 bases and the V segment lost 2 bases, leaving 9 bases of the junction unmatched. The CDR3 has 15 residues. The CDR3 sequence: CASSIITSGPQEQFF. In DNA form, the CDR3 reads TGTGCCAGTAGTATAATCACTAGCGGGCCCCAAGAGCAGTTCTTC.

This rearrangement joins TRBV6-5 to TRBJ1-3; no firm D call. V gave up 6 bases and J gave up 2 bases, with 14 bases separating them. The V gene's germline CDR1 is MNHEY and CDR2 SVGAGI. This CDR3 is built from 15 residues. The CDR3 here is CASSHRGGPGNTIYF. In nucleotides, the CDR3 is TGTGCCAGCAGCCACCGTGGCGGTCCTGGAAACACCATATATTTT.

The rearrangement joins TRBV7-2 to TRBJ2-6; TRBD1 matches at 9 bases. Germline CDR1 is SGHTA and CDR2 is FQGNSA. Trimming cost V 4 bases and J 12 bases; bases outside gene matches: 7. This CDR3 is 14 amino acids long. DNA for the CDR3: TGTGCCAGCAGCTGGGACAGGGACGGCGGCGTCCTGACTTTC. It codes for CASSWDRDGGVLTF.

The CDR3 is CASSQNSDGYTF. The CDR3, as DNA: TGTGCCAGCAGCCAGAACTCCGATGGCTACACCTTC. V is TRBV4-2 and J is TRBJ1-2; D is unresolved. This CDR3 is built from 12 residues. Between the trimmed V and J ends, which lost 3 bases and 6 bases, there was a span of 8 bases. CDR1 and CDR2 from the germline V gene are LGHNA and YNFKEQ.

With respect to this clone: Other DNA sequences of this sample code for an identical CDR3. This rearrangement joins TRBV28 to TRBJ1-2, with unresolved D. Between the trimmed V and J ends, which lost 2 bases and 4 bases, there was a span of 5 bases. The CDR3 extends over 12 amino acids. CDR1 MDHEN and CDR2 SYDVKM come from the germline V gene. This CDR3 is CASSLGSYGYTF. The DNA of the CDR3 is TGTGCCAGCAGTTTAGGGAGCTATGGCTACACCTTC.

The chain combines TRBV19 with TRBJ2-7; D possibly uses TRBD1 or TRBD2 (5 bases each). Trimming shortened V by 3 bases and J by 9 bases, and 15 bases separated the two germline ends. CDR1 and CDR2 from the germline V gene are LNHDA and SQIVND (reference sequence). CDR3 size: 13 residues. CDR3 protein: CASSMTGRTGQYF. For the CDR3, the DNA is TGTGCCAGTAGTATGACGGGACGGACCGGGCAGTACTTC. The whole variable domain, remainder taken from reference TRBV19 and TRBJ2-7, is DGGITQSPKYLFRKEGQNVTLSCEQNLNHDAMYWYRQDPGQGLRLIYYSQIVNDFQKGDIAEGYSVSREKKESFPLTVTSAQKNPTAFYLCASSMTGRTGQYFGPGTRLTVT.

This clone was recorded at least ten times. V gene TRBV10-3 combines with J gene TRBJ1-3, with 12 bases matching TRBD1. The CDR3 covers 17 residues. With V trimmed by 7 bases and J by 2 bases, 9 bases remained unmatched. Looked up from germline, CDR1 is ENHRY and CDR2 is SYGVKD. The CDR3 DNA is TGTGCCATCACGGGACAGGGGGCGATTGGCGCTGGAAACACCATATATTTT. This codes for CAITGQGAIGAGNTIYF.

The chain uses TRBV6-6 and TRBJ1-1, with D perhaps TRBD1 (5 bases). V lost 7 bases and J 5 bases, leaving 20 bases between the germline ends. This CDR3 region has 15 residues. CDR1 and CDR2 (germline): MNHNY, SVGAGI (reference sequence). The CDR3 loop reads CASTETGQGGTEAFF. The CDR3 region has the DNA TGTGCCAGCACAGAAACTGGGCAGGGAGGTACTGAAGCTTTCTTT.

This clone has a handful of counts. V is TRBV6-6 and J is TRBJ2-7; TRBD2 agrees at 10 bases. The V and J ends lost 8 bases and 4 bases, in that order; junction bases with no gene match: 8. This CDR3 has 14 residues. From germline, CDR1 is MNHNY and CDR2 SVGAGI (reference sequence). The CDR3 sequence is CASGASGRVYEQYF. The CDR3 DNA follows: TGTGCCAGCGGCGCTAGCGGGAGAGTTTACGAGCAGTACTTC.

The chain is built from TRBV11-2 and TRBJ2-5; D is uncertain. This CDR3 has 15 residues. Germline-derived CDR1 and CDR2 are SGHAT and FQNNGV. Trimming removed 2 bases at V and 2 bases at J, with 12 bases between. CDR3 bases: TGTGCCAGCAGCTTACTAGGGTCAGAACAAGAGACCCAGTACTTC. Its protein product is CASSLLGSEQETQYF.

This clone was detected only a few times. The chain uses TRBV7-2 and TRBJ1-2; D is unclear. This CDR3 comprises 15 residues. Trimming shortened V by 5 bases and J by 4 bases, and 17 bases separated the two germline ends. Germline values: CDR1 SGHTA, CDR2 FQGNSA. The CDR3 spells CASSPRAGWLYGYTF. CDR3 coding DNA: TGTGCCAGCAGCCCCCGTGCCGGCTGGCTCTATGGCTACACCTTC.

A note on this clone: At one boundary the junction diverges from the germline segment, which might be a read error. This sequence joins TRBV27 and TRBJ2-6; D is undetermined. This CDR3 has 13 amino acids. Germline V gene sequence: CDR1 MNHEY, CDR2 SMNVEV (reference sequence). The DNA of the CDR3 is TGTGCCACCAGTCTTTCTGGGGCCAACGTCCTGACTTTC. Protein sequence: CATSLSGANVLTF.

CDR3 DNA: TGTGCCAGCAGCTTGGGGGGGGACGGCCAAGAGACCCAGTACTTC. Its translation is CASSLGGDGQETQYF. The chain has TRBV7-2 and TRBJ2-5, with TRBD2 matching 7 bases. Trimming took 3 bases from V and 1 from J; bases not matched to a gene: 5. CDR3 length: 15 amino acids. In germline, CDR1 is SGHTA, CDR2 FQGNSA.

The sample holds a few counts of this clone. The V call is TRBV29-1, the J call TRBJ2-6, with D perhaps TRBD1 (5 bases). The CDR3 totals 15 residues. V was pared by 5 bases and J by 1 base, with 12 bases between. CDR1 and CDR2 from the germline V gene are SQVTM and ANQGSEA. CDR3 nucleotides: TGCAGCGTTAGGCGCAGGGTATCTGGGGCCAACGTCCTGACTTTC. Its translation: CSVRRRVSGANVLTF.

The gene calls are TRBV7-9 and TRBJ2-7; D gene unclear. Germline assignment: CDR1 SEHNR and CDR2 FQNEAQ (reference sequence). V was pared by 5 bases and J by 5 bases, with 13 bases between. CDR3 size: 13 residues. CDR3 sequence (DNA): TGTGCCAGCAGCCCCCGTCCCTACGACGAGCAGTACTTC. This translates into CASSPRPYDEQYF.